The rows below give T cell receptor beta chains drawn from one sample of a study of shared clonotypes between healthy human individuals. Libraries were prepared by immunoSEQ multiplex PCR; TCRdb keeps only in-frame clonotypes and omits some of them. The table lists some 2,100,000 clones, about 92% of them singletons. Material for sequencing was naive CD8+ T cells from PBMCs. The receptor source for this set is a man in his late teens or twenties in good health. Some clones in this sample may be carry-over from other donors' samples. Both conserved end residues are part of each CDR3. Each record gives: J gene, clone size, D gene, V gene, CDR3 protein, CDR3 DNA. A D gene is named only where the DNA matches it firmly. Clone size is shown for a subset of rows, as once, few, many or a class of expanded clone.

>TRBJ1-4|once|.|TRBV6-6
CAPVDRDGDEKLFF
TGTGCCCCTGTGGACCGGGACGGGGATGAAAAACTGTTTTTT
>TRBJ2-1|.|TRBD1|TRBV30
CAWSTNRGNPFF
TGTGCCTGGAGCACCAACAGGGGGAATCCGTTCTTC
>TRBJ2-1|.|.|TRBV7-9
CASSFQRNSYNEQFF
TGTGCCAGCAGCTTTCAGCGGAATTCCTACAATGAGCAGTTCTTC
>TRBJ2-3|.|.|TRBV29-1
CSGLLYTDTQYF
TGCAGCGGCCTCCTTTACACAGATACGCAGTATTTT
>TRBJ2-7|.|.|TRBV28
CASSFQGTYEQYF
TGTGCCAGCAGTTTTCAGGGTACCTACGAGCAGTACTTC
>TRBJ2-5|.|.|TRBV12-1
CASSEGLAGAGETQYF
TGTGCCAGCAGTGAGGGACTAGCGGGAGCGGGAGAGACCCAGTACTTC
>TRBJ1-2|.|.|TRBV9
CASGGAGYTF
TGTGCCAGCGGTGGGGCTGGCTACACCTTC
>TRBJ2-5|.|TRBD1|TRBV7-9
CASSLQGEETQYF
TGTGCCAGCAGCTTACAGGGGGAAGAGACCCAGTACTTC
>TRBJ2-5|.|TRBD2|TRBV28
CASSPRPGGVETQYF
TGTGCCAGCAGCCCGCGCCCGGGGGGAGTAGAGACCCAGTACTTC
>TRBJ2-5|.|.|TRBV7-3
CASSLTGGQETQYF
TGTGCCAGCAGCTTAACGGGAGGTCAAGAGACCCAGTACTTC
>TRBJ2-1|.|.|TRBV28
CASSPGTRNLYNEQFF
TGTGCCAGCAGTCCTGGGACTCGGAATCTATACAATGAGCAGTTCTTC
>TRBJ2-3|few|.|TRBV30
CAWSATKASTDTQYF
TGTGCCTGGAGTGCGACAAAGGCGAGCACAGATACGCAGTATTTT
>TRBJ2-2|.|.|TRBV5-4
CASSLVSGELFF
TGTGCCAGCAGCTTGGTATCCGGGGAGCTGTTTTTT
>TRBJ1-3|.|TRBD1|TRBV29-1
CSAPGTGLSGNTIYF
TGCAGCGCCCCAGGGACAGGCCTCTCTGGAAACACCATATATTTT
>TRBJ2-7|.|TRBD1|TRBV6-5
CASSEDRRAYEQYF
TGTGCCAGCAGCGAGGACAGGAGAGCCTACGAGCAGTACTTC
>TRBJ1-4|.|.|TRBV14
CASSQVSGPVGKLFF
TGTGCCAGCAGCCAAGTCTCGGGGCCCGTGGGAAAACTGTTTTTT
>TRBJ1-4|.|.|TRBV5-1
CASSPGGRGRDEKLFF
TGCGCCAGCAGCCCTGGGGGTCGCGGCAGGGATGAAAAACTGTTTTTT
>TRBJ2-7|.|.|TRBV27
CASSMGSYEQYF
TGTGCCAGCAGTATGGGCTCCTACGAGCAGTACTTC
>TRBJ2-7|.|TRBD2|TRBV28
CASSRPPGGIYEQYF
TGTGCCAGCAGTCGCCCCCCGGGGGGAATTTACGAGCAGTACTTC
>TRBJ1-4|.|.|TRBV9
CASSATSGVGEKLFF
TGTGCCAGCAGCGCAACCTCAGGCGTTGGTGAAAAACTGTTTTTT
>TRBJ2-2|.|.|TRBV19
CASSILSGQLNTGELFF
TGTGCCAGTTCGATTCTCTCGGGGCAGTTGAACACCGGGGAGCTGTTTTTT
>TRBJ2-7|.|TRBD1|TRBV28
CASRGTEVEQYF
TGTGCCAGCAGGGGGACAGAAGTAGAGCAGTACTTC
>TRBJ2-1|.|.|TRBV19
CASTLDRGAANEQFF
TGTGCCAGTACCCTTGACCGGGGAGCCGCCAATGAGCAGTTCTTC
>TRBJ2-3|once|.|TRBV28
CASSLTASTDTQYF
TGTGCCAGCAGTTTAACGGCTAGCACAGATACGCAGTATTTT
>TRBJ2-4|.|TRBD1|TRBV29-1
CSVEDLGGLAKNIQYF
TGCAGCGTTGAAGATCTAGGGGGCCTAGCCAAAAACATTCAGTACTTC
>TRBJ1-4|.|.|TRBV9
CASSVGKGGREKLFF
TGTGCCAGCAGCGTAGGAAAAGGGGGAAGGGAAAAACTGTTTTTT
>TRBJ2-1|.|TRBD2|TRBV2
CASSGFDGRTNEQFF
TGTGCCAGCAGTGGCTTCGACGGGAGGACCAATGAGCAGTTCTTC
>TRBJ2-2|.|.|TRBV27
CASSTDWANTGELFF
TGTGCCAGCAGTACGGACTGGGCGAACACCGGGGAGCTGTTTTTT
>TRBJ2-7|.|.|TRBV7-9
CASSWDSWEQYF
TGTGCCAGCAGTTGGGACTCCTGGGAGCAGTACTTC
>TRBJ2-3|.|TRBD2|TRBV7-9
CASSRPGASGRSDTQYF
TGTGCCAGCAGCCGCCCGGGGGCTAGCGGGAGATCAGATACGCAGTATTTT
>TRBJ2-7|.|.|TRBV9
CASRQTQSYEQYF
TGTGCCAGCAGGCAGACTCAGTCCTACGAGCAGTACTTC
>TRBJ1-2|once|.|TRBV5-1
CASSLDRMPVVYGYTF
TGCGCCAGCAGCTTAGACAGGATGCCCGTGGTCTATGGCTACACCTTC
>TRBJ2-7|.|.|TRBV27
CASSHTSGSSYEQYF
TGTGCCAGCAGCCACACGTCCGGGAGCTCCTACGAGCAGTACTTC
>TRBJ2-2|.|.|TRBV27
CASSLLTGRSGGELFF
TGTGCCAGCAGTCTCCTAACAGGGCGGTCAGGCGGGGAGCTGTTTTTT
>TRBJ1-3|.|.|TRBV18
CASSPLHRDGNTIYF
TGTGCCAGCTCACCCCTCCATAGGGATGGAAACACCATATATTTT
>TRBJ2-7|few|TRBD2|TRBV4-1
CASSLGGETYEQYF
TGCGCCAGCAGCCTGGGAGGGGAAACCTACGAGCAGTACTTC
>TRBJ2-7|.|.|TRBV27
CASRAQETMYPPGPYEQYF
TGTGCCAGCAGAGCCCAGGAGACTATGTATCCCCCTGGCCCCTACGAGCAGTACTTC
>TRBJ2-1|.|TRBD2|TRBV9
CASSGGTKAYNEQFF
TGTGCCAGCAGCGGTGGGACTAAAGCCTACAATGAGCAGTTCTTC
>TRBJ2-7|.|TRBD2|TRBV27
CASSFRLAGGPEQYF
TGTGCCAGCAGTTTTCGTCTAGCGGGAGGCCCAGAGCAGTACTTC
>TRBJ2-7|.|.|TRBV6-1
CASSEGSSYEQYF
TGTGCCAGCAGTGAAGGGAGCTCCTACGAGCAGTACTTC
>TRBJ2-5|.|.|TRBV10-3
CATAPGRLQETQYF
TGTGCCACCGCTCCGGGACGCCTCCAAGAGACCCAGTACTTC
>TRBJ2-7|.|TRBD2|TRBV7-3
CASSPPLLAGQHYEQYF
TGTGCCAGCAGCCCACCCCTGCTAGCGGGACAACATTACGAGCAGTACTTC
>TRBJ2-7|once|.|TRBV11-2
CASSSSPRERPYEQYF
TGTGCCAGCAGCTCCTCACCCCGGGAGCGACCCTACGAGCAGTACTTC
>TRBJ1-4|.|.|TRBV7-9
CASNRVSANEKLFF
TGTGCCAGCAACAGGGTTTCGGCTAATGAAAAACTGTTTTTT
>TRBJ1-2|.|.|TRBV11-2
CASSFGGNNYGYTF
TGTGCCAGCAGCTTCGGGGGCAACAACTATGGCTACACCTTC
>TRBJ1-2|.|.|TRBV30
CADRTNGYTF
TGTGCCGATCGTACGAATGGCTACACCTTC
>TRBJ1-2|few|.|TRBV27
CASSLGGYTF
TGTGCCAGCAGTTTAGGGGGCTACACCTTC
>TRBJ2-4|.|.|TRBV7-9
CASSPSGLAKNIQYF
TGTGCCAGCAGCCCATCGGGACTAGCCAAAAACATTCAGTACTTC
>TRBJ2-1|.|TRBD2|TRBV28
CASSLMREGWNEQFF
TGTGCCAGCAGTTTAATGCGGGAGGGCTGGAATGAGCAGTTCTTC
>TRBJ2-3|.|TRBD2|TRBV7-9
CASSKGAGGGDTQYF
TGTGCCAGCAGCAAAGGAGCGGGAGGAGGAGATACGCAGTATTTT
>TRBJ2-2|.|.|TRBV4-2
CASSQVETGDNTGELFF
TGTGCCAGCAGCCAAGTCGAGACAGGTGACAACACCGGGGAGCTGTTTTTT
>TRBJ1-1|.|.|TRBV5-6
CASNNEASRAFF
TGTGCCAGCAACAACGAGGCCAGCCGAGCTTTCTTT
>TRBJ2-7|once|.|TRBV7-9
CASSSVAIAYEQYF
TGTGCCAGCAGCTCGGTAGCGATAGCCTACGAGCAGTACTTC
>TRBJ1-1|.|TRBD1|TRBV6-6
CASSPTGATEAFF
TGTGCCAGCAGTCCTACAGGGGCCACTGAAGCTTTCTTT
>TRBJ2-2|.|.|TRBV7-3
CASSPQGGANTGELFF
TGTGCCAGCAGCCCTCAGGGGGGAGCGAACACCGGGGAGCTGTTTTTT
>TRBJ1-4|.|.|TRBV28
CASSPGLDNEKLFF
TGTGCCAGCAGCCCCGGCCTCGATAATGAAAAACTGTTTTTT
>TRBJ2-7|.|.|TRBV11-2
CASSSLVGGGVKQYF
TGTGCCAGCAGCTCTCTGGTCGGGGGTGGCGTCAAGCAGTACTTC
>TRBJ1-5|.|.|TRBV7-2
CASSLGGKQPQHF
TGTGCCAGCAGCTTAGGAGGGAAACAGCCCCAGCATTTT
>TRBJ1-4|.|.|TRBV9
CASSARGGTNEKLFF
TGTGCCAGCAGCGCTCGAGGTGGAACTAATGAAAAACTGTTTTTT
>TRBJ2-7|.|.|TRBV5-1
CASRAEQYF
TGCGCCAGCAGAGCCGAGCAGTACTTC